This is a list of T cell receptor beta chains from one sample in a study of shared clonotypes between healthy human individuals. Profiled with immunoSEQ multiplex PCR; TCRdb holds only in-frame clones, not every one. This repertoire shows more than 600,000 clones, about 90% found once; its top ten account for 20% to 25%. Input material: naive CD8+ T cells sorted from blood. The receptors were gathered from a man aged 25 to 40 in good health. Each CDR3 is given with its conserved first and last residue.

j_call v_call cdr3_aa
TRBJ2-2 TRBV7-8 CASSLADNTGELFF
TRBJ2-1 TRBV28 CASSFFAGVHPYNEQFF
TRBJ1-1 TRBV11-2 CASSLAGADEAFF
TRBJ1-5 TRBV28 CASSFPGLQPQHF
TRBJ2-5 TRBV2 CASNRMGLAETQYF
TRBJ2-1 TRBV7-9 CASRGQGAPDEQFF
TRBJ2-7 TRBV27 CASSSLRQGTNEQYF
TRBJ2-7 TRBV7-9 CASSTTTGTRYEQYF
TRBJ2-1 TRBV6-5 CASSPGTGVGNEQFF
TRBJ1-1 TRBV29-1 CSVIHTEAFF
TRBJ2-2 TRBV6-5 CASRLDTGELFF
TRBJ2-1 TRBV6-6 CASSYRPLAYNEQFF
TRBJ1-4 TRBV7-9 CASSPRTRGNEKLFF
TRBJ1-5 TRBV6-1 CASSETGGGQPQHF
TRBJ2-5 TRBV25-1 CASSGTSGVQETQYF
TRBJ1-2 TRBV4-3 CASSQELRDYYGYTF
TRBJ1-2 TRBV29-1 CSVDNRNNYGYTF
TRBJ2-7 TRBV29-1 CSVDAGAGIDEQYF
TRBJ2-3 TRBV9 CASSVSGSTDTQYF
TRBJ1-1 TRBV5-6 CASSPTAGTEAFF
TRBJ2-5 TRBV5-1 CASSFGQVQETQYF
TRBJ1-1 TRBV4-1 CASSQDRNTEAFF
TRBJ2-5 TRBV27 CASADRVGQETQYF
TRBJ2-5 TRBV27 CASRRGGSRQETQYF
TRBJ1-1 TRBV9 CASSVEGLGTEAFF
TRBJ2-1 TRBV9 CASSLSGVRDEQFF
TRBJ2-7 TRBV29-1 CSAIGGQPFPPYEQYF
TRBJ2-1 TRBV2 CASTSRRQGNNEQFF
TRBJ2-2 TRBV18 CASSLGLAANTGELFF
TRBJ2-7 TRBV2 CASSEPSGQENF
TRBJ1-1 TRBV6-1 CASRSGGMNTEAFF
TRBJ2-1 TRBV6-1 CASSERAGSYYNEQFF
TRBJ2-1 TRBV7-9 CASSPTSGSSYNEQFF
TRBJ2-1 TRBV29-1 CSVEPIGTEGYNEQFF
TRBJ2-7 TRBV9 CASSVGGLTYEQYF
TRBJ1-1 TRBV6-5 CASSPGMMNTEAFF
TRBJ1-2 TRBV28 CASSSHYGYTF
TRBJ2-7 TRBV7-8 CASSSIPGLAGLGKPYEQYF
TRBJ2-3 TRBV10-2 CASSDEQLGGYTQYF
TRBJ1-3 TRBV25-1 CASSQGQGLFGNTIYF
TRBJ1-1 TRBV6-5 CASSADGVEAFF
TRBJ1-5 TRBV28 CASSRRSGNQPQHF
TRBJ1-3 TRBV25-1 CASSDLLGPSGNTIYF
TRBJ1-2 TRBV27 CASTNLGATPWIYGYTF
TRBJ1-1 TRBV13 CASSPGGYTEAFF
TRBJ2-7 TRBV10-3 CATLDPSGIPHEQYF
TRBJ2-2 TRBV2 CASSEDRSGSTGELFF
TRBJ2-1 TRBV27 CASSLSSSGINYNEQFF
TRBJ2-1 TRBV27 CASRPDGSSYNEQFF
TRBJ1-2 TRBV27 CASSGPYGYTF
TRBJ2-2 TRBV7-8 CASSPRRTGGLGTGELFF
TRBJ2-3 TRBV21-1 CASSKGGQGADTQYF
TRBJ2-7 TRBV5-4 CASSLGEDEQYF
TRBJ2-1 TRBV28 CASSLFGFEQQFF
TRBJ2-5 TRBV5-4 CASSSATYQETQYF
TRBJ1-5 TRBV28 CASSFVRQPQHF
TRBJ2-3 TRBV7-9 CASRDSDTQYF
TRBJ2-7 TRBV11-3 CASSLGGTAQYF
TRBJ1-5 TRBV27 CASSFGQNQPQHF